This passage covers 31 T cell receptor beta chains from one sample sequenced in a study of control samples from healthy donors and cancer patients (dated by TCRdb to 2019 to 2021). Receptor libraries were prepared by the immunoSEQ multiplex PCR assay. In TCRdb, the immuneACCESS table is reduced to in-frame sequences with V and J assigned. These tables do not hold every clone; where another copy was compared, an unresolved V gene accounts for under half, and the others remain unexplained. The sample records around 150,000 clones, over 85% of which are singletons. 8.5% of the sample goes to the ten largest clones. The sample was blood. These receptors were obtained from a woman aged 40 to 55 in good health.

The J gene is TRBJ1-2, the V gene TRBV7-9, with D possibly TRBD1 on 5 matching bases. Trimming left V 3 bases short and J 8 bases short, with 10 bases between. The germline gives CDR1 SEHNR, CDR2 FQNEAQ (reference sequence). The CDR3 is 12 amino acids. This CDR3 reads CASSFGRDGYTF. CDR3 bases: TGTGCCAGCAGCTTTGGGAGGGACGGCTACACCTTC.

The V and J genes are TRBV19 and TRBJ2-3; 11 bases are shared with TRBD2. Unmatched junction bases numbered 3, after V lost 3 bases and J lost 4 bases. CDR1 LNHDA and CDR2 SQIVND come from the germline V gene (reference sequence). The CDR3 has 15 amino acids. The CDR3 nucleotides read TGTGCCAGTAGTATGGGACTAGCGGATTCAGATACGCAGTATTTT. Its protein is CASSMGLADSDTQYF.

The chain carries TRBV4-1 and TRBJ2-3; D not certain. V lost 0 bases and J 0 bases, leaving 10 bases between the germline ends. The germline V gene encodes CDR1 MGHRA and CDR2 YSYEKL. There are 16 residues in the CDR3. CDR3 DNA: TGCGCCAGCAGCCAAGATCGCGATTCTAGCACAGATACGCAGTATTTT. It specifies CASSQDRDSSTDTQYF.

This rearrangement joins TRBV10-3 to TRBJ2-7; 10 positions agree with TRBD1. The germline V gene has CDR1 ENHRY and CDR2 SYGVKD. This CDR3 has 16 residues. J was trimmed by 3 bases and V by 2 bases; bases with no gene match: 7. The CDR3 DNA reads as TGTGCCATCAGTGAGGGTAGGACAGGGGGTCGCTACGAGCAGTACTTC. This sequence encodes CAISEGRTGGRYEQYF.

In its sample, this clone was seen a few times. This chain joins TRBV7-2 and TRBJ2-7; perhaps TRBD1 as D (6 bases). Per the germline V gene, CDR1 is SGHTA and CDR2 is FQGNSA. The CDR3 contains 14 residues. V lost 1 base to trimming and J lost 6 bases, with 13 bases between them. The CDR3 loop is CASSLEVRGSEQYF. CDR3 nucleotides: TGTGCCAGCAGCTTAGAGGTCAGGGGATCCGAGCAGTACTTC.

This clone has a single count. As DNA, the CDR3 is TGTGCCAGCAGCCACGACAGGGGGGACTATGGCTACACCTTC. Translated, it gives CASSHDRGDYGYTF. The rearrangement joins TRBV5-4 to TRBJ1-2; 9 nucleotides align to TRBD1. The CDR3 has 14 amino acids. V shed 4 bases, J shed 3 bases, and the junction held 4 bases outside the gene matches. Germline CDR1 SGHNT, CDR2 YYREEE (reference sequence).

The chain is built from TRBV7-9 and TRBJ2-7; 7 bases agree with TRBD1. Germline CDR1 and CDR2: SEHNR and FQNEAQ (reference sequence). The ends lost 5 bases at V and 4 bases at J; junction bases unmatched: 8. The CDR3 has 14 residues. The CDR3 spells CASSTMGQPYEQYF. In DNA, the CDR3 is TGTGCCAGCAGCACGATGGGACAGCCATACGAGCAGTACTTC.

The J gene is TRBJ2-7, the V gene TRBV6-1, with D perhaps given as TRBD1 or TRBD2 (6 bases each). Deletions cut 1 base from V and 4 bases from J, with 14 bases between. The CDR3 runs to 15 residues. The germline CDR1 and CDR2 sequences are MNHNS and SASEGT. CDR3 DNA sequence: TGTGCCAGCAGTGAAGGGGTGGGGGGCTCGTACGAGCAGTACTTC. Residues: CASSEGVGGSYEQYF.

This chain joins TRBV28 and TRBJ1-2; 9 bases line up with TRBD1. Germline values: CDR1 MDHEN, CDR2 SYDVKM. The V gene end was trimmed by 4 bases and the J gene end by 5 bases; junction bases not matched to a gene: 11. The CDR3 runs to 16 residues. CDR3 in DNA: TGTGCCAGCAGTTCCCGGACAGGGGTTATAGTTTATGGCTACACCTTC. This sequence encodes CASSSRTGVIVYGYTF.

V is TRBV7-8 and J is TRBJ1-6; 7 bases map to TRBD1. CDR1 is SGHVS and CDR2 is FQNEAQ in the germline V gene. CDR3 size: 18 residues. The J segment lost 5 bases and the V segment lost 2 bases, leaving 12 bases of the junction unmatched. CDR3 amino acids: CASSLYPRTGRNNSPLHF. The CDR3 DNA reads as TGTGCCAGCAGCTTATACCCACGGACAGGACGGAATAATTCACCCCTCCACTTT.

This CDR3 reads CASSDRTGDGYTF. In DNA form, the CDR3 reads TGTGCCAGCTCGGACAGGACAGGGGATGGCTACACCTTC. The genes are TRBV18 and TRBJ1-2, with 9 positions matching TRBD1. Germline V CDR1 and CDR2: KGHSH, LQKENI. The length of the CDR3 is 13 residues. J was trimmed by 6 bases and V by 6 bases; bases with no gene match: 5.

This chain uses TRBV14 with TRBJ1-2; no clear D. Germline-derived CDR1 and CDR2 are SGHDN and FVKESK. This CDR3 has 13 amino acids. Between the trimmed V and J ends, which lost 3 bases and 4 bases, there was a span of 9 bases. The CDR3 spells CASSHSRSYGYTF. In nucleotides, the CDR3 is TGTGCCAGCAGCCATTCACGGAGCTATGGCTACACCTTC.

V is TRBV11-2 and J is TRBJ2-1; 12 nucleotides match TRBD2. Germline CDR1 reads SGHAT; CDR2 reads FQNNGV. Losses at the gene ends were 5 bases for V and 6 bases for J; bases not matched to a gene: 17. This CDR3 is 19 amino acids long. CDR3 amino acids: CASSPRLRTSGINANEQFF. CDR3 sequence (DNA): TGTGCCAGCAGCCCGCGATTGCGGACTAGCGGGATTAATGCCAATGAGCAGTTCTTC.

V is TRBV5-1 and J is TRBJ2-2; the D gene is possibly TRBD2 (5 bases). CDR3 size: 15 residues. Deletions cut 9 bases from V and 0 bases from J, with 15 bases between. Per germline, CDR1 SGHRS and CDR2 YFSETQ. The CDR3 loop reads CATTRGFANTGELFF. In DNA, the CDR3 is TGCGCCACCACCCGAGGGTTCGCGAACACCGGGGAGCTGTTTTTT.

The V call is TRBV6-2 or TRBV6-3, the J call TRBJ2-6; D is possibly TRBD2 (6 bases). V was trimmed by 5 bases and J by 2 bases, leaving 10 bases between them. Germline lookup yields CDR1 MNHEY and CDR2 SVGEGT. The CDR3 length is 15 residues. The CDR3: CASSPREPGANVLTF. The CDR3 nucleotides are TGTGCCAGCAGTCCGCGGGAACCTGGGGCCAACGTCCTGACTTTC.

The V gene is TRBV21-1, the J gene TRBJ1-1. TRBV21-1 represents a pseudogene. CDR3 length equals 18 residues. As DNA, the CDR3 is TGTGCCAGCAGCAAAGGATTTAGGGCCACCATAAAGAACACTGAAGCTTTCTTT. Amino acids: CASSKGFRATIKNTEAFF.

J is TRBJ2-7 and V is TRBV2, with 10 nucleotides matching TRBD2. Per the germline V gene, CDR1 is SNHLY and CDR2 is FYNNEI. V dropped 1 base and J dropped 12; count of bases not matched to a gene: 6. This CDR3 comprises 13 residues. This chain's CDR3 is CASSEERGGTWYF. The CDR3 nucleotides are TGTGCCAGCAGTGAAGAGCGGGGGGGCACGTGGTACTTC.

The chain joins TRBV18 to TRBJ1-2; D call uncertain. V was clipped by 2 bases and J by 4 bases, with 14 bases between them. The CDR3 is 15 amino acids. CDR1 and CDR2 (germline): KGHSH, LQKENI. Here the CDR3 DNA reads TGTGCCAGCTCACCAAGTTTCACTCTTTCCTATGGCTACACCTTC. Translation gives CASSPSFTLSYGYTF.

The J gene is TRBJ2-1, the V gene TRBV7-2; possible D gene TRBD2, 6 bases. V gave up 1 base and J gave up 2 bases, with 12 bases separating them. The CDR3 is made up of 16 amino acids. CDR1 is SGHTA, CDR2 FQGNSA, per germline. Written as DNA, the CDR3 is TGTGCCAGCAGCTTAGTTGGCGGGGCTGCCTACAATGAGCAGTTCTTC. Translating it yields CASSLVGGAAYNEQFF.

This sequence joins TRBV20-1 and TRBJ2-3; the D is unclear. CDR3 length equals 10 residues. The germline V gene has CDR1 DFQATT and CDR2 SNEGSKA (reference sequence). CDR3 sequence (DNA): TGCAGCCCCAGAGCAGATACGCAGTATTTT. Protein product: CSPRADTQYF.

V usage is TRBV7-9 and J usage is TRBJ1-6, with D perhaps matching TRBD1 (6 bases). The V end lost 3 bases, the J end lost 7 bases, and 13 bases lay between the germline ends. In germline, CDR1 is SEHNR, CDR2 FQNEAQ (reference sequence). This CDR3 contains 15 residues. The CDR3 reads CASSFRGYNNSPLHF. The DNA for the CDR3 is TGTGCCAGCAGCTTTAGGGGGTATAACAATTCACCCCTCCACTTT.

The V and J genes are TRBV4-3 and TRBJ1-2; possibly TRBD1 for D (6 bases). This CDR3 region has 13 residues. V lost 1 base and J 10 bases, leaving 13 bases between the germline ends. Germline CDR1 reads LGHNA; CDR2 reads YSLEER. The CDR3 loop reads CASSQAKDSHYTF. CDR3 in DNA: TGCGCCAGCAGCCAAGCGAAGGACAGCCACTACACCTTC.

The CDR3 sequence is CASSLSGTQETQYF. The CDR3, as DNA: TGTGCCAGCAGCTTGTCTGGGACCCAAGAGACCCAGTACTTC. The rearrangement uses TRBV5-6 and TRBJ2-5; tentatively, D is TRBD1 or TRBD2 (5 bases each). Per the germline V gene, CDR1 is SGHDT and CDR2 is YYEEEE. There are 14 residues in the CDR3. Trimming took 1 base from V and 1 from J, leaving 8 bases between them.

V is TRBV7-2 and J is TRBJ1-1, with 9 bases fitting TRBD1. Germline CDR1 reads SGHTA; CDR2 reads FQGNSA. The CDR3 totals 15 residues. Trimming took 1 base from V and 6 from J; bases not matched to a gene: 6. The CDR3 DNA sequence: TGTGCCAGCAGCTTAGTCGGGACAGGGATTGCTGAAGCTTTCTTT. It is translated as CASSLVGTGIAEAFF.

The chain employs TRBV19 and TRBJ2-7; D is possibly TRBD1 or TRBD2 (6 bases each). The germline V gene has CDR1 LNHDA and CDR2 SQIVND (reference sequence). The CDR3 runs 14 residues. The ends were cut back, 3 bases at V and 4 bases at J, with 13 bases in the middle. The CDR3 DNA follows: TGTGCCAGTAGTATTGGGGGGCTGAAGTACGAGCAGTACTTC. Its translation: CASSIGGLKYEQYF.

The chain uses TRBV18 and TRBJ1-4; D gene unclear. Trimming took off 2 bases at V and 6 bases at J, with 4 bases between the two ends. Germline lookup yields CDR1 KGHSH and CDR2 LQKENI. CDR3 length: 12 amino acids. CDR3 nucleotides: TGTGCCAGCTCACCAAGCGATGAAAAACTGTTTTTT. Amino acid sequence: CASSPSDEKLFF.

V gene TRBV7-3 combines with J gene TRBJ1-6; D is unresolved. The CDR3 runs 13 residues. The V gene's germline CDR1 is SGHTA and CDR2 FQGTGA. V lost 1 base, J lost 8 bases, and 6 bases lay in between. The CDR3 spells CASSLNPDSPLHF. The CDR3 DNA reads as TGTGCCAGCAGCTTAAACCCAGATTCACCCCTCCACTTT. The whole variable domain, filled in from reference TRBV7-3 and TRBJ1-6, reads GAGVSQTPSNKVTEKGKYVELRCDPISGHTALYWYRQSLGQGPEFLIYFQGTGAADDSGLPNDRFFAVRPEGSVSTLKIQRTERGDSAVYLCASSLNPDSPLHFGNGTRLTVT.

This chain uses TRBV7-2 with TRBJ2-5; D not certain. The ends were cut back, 1 base at V and 4 bases at J, with 4 bases in the middle. CDR3 size: 12 residues. The germline gives CDR1 SGHTA, CDR2 FQGNSA. The CDR3 spells CASSLVLETQYF. The CDR3 DNA sequence: TGTGCCAGCAGCTTAGTATTAGAGACCCAGTACTTC.

The chain is built from TRBV5-4 and TRBJ1-2, with D possibly being TRBD1 (5 bases). V lost 1 base to trimming and J lost 9 bases, with 22 bases between them. Germline CDR1 and CDR2: SGHNT and YYREEE (reference sequence). The CDR3 spans 16 residues. For the CDR3, the DNA is TGTGCCAGCAGCTTGCAGGGTCAGCAACCGCGCCGCAGCTACACCTTC. It specifies CASSLQGQQPRRSYTF.

This chain connects TRBV30 to TRBJ2-3, with 10 bases that match TRBD2. The length of the CDR3 is 14 residues. V dropped 3 bases and J dropped 4; count of bases not matched to a gene: 4. Germline V gives CDR1 GTSNPN, CDR2 SVGIG (reference sequence). CDR3 DNA: TGTGCCTGGAGCTCCGGGACTAGCGCAGATACGCAGTATTTT. This translates into CAWSSGTSADTQYF.

The CDR3 nucleotides are TGTGCCAGCAGCGAACTAGCGGGGGGGCCGGTGACCCAGTACTTC. Translation: CASSELAGGPVTQYF. The V call is TRBV7-2, the J call TRBJ2-5; TRBD2 agrees at 13 bases. V lost 5 bases, J lost 7 bases, and 7 bases stayed unmatched. Germline CDR1 reads SGHTA; CDR2 reads FQGNSA. The CDR3 contains 15 residues.